Described below is a single TCR beta chain sequence and its context. Its matching antigen is unknown. This specimen belongs to a study of CD8 T cells in ankylosing spondylitis. Study conclusions and caveats: Blood from ankylosing spondylitis patients appeared to carry a characteristic roughly 8-variant TCR beta motif. Disease-associated clones were CD8+ and fairly uncommon in peripheral blood. The study looked at matched synovial fluid samples from ankylosing spondylitis patients. Disease-linked clones were reported to be significantly enriched there.

The CDR3 contains 13 residues. V lost 3 bases and J lost 7, with 13 bases in between. Germline CDR1 is GTSNPN and CDR2 is SVGIG (reference sequence). Quantitative molecular-barcoded 5'-RACE generated the TCR beta libraries. TCRdb reprocessed the 5' RACE reads via MiXCR and lists one record per CDR3 protein. The sample lists approximately 350,000 distinct CDR3 sequences; roughly 22% were seen once. The J gene is TRBJ2-1, the V gene TRBV30; D not resolved. The sequencing input was blood, either unsorted or a sorted T cell fraction (not recorded which). The TCR was taken from a male donor with ankylosing spondylitis or in good health (not recorded which). The CDR3 sequence is CAWRPTWVNEQFF. CDR3 DNA: TGTGCCTGGAGACCGACTTGGGTGAATGAGCAGTTCTTC.